These 20 T cell receptor beta chains were all obtained from the same sample, sequenced in a study of T cells in Graves' hyperthyroidism and ophthalmopathy. The source material, RNA transcripts, was used to amplify TCR beta CDR3 regions. The TCR CDR3 was amplified in a first-round RT-PCR using the HTBI primer set. TCRdb re-analysed the multiplex PCR reads in MiXCR, keeping a single row per CDR3 protein. The sample includes more than 500,000 distinct CDR3 sequences, roughly a sixth of them seen just once. Source material: blood. All receptors derive from a woman in her thirties with Graves' ophthalmopathy.

The chain links TRBV28 to TRBJ1-4; D not resolved. The length of the CDR3 is 11 residues. Trimming removed 8 bases from V and 7 bases from J, with 8 bases in between. CDR1 is MDHEN and CDR2 is SYDVKM in the germline V gene. The CDR3: CASSNAEKLFF. The CDR3 DNA sequence: TGTGCCAGCTCCAATGCTGAAAAACTGTTTTTT.

This clonotype was detected only a few times. The rearrangement joins TRBV11-3 to TRBJ2-1; D possibly corresponds to TRBD2 (6 bases). Germline CDR1 SGHNT, CDR2 YENEEA. CDR3 size: 16 residues. Trimming took off 1 base at V and 9 bases at J, with 19 bases between the two ends. The CDR3 nucleotides read TGTGCCAGCAGCTTAGCGGGGGTGACCTCAGGGTTTGAGCAGTTCTTC. Protein product: CASSLAGVTSGFEQFF.

This clonotype has a count of ten or more. The chain combines TRBV20-1 with TRBJ2-5; D is possibly TRBD2 (5 bases). The germline CDR1 and CDR2 sequences are DFQATT and SNEGSKA (reference sequence). Trimming shortened V by 4 bases and J by 2 bases, and 11 bases separated the two germline ends. The CDR3 has 13 amino acids. The CDR3 spells CSATRGLQETQYF. The CDR3 DNA reads as TGCAGTGCTACCCGAGGGTTACAAGAGACCCAGTACTTC.

The sample holds many counts of this clonotype. This rearrangement joins TRBV11-2 to TRBJ2-5, with 9 nucleotides matching TRBD1. The CDR3 is made up of 16 amino acids. Germline-derived CDR1 and CDR2 are SGHAT and FQNNGV. V shed 0 bases and J 5 bases; nucleotides not matched to a gene: 7. In DNA, the CDR3 is TGTGCCAGCAGCTTAGACTCTACAGGGGGCTGGGAGACCCAGTACTTC. Translated, it gives CASSLDSTGGWETQYF.

This clonotype was counted at least ten times. The rearrangement joins TRBV2 to TRBJ2-7, with 9 nucleotides matching TRBD1. There are 14 residues in the CDR3. Trimming at V came to 6 bases and at J to 5 bases, leaving 8 bases not matched to a gene. Germline-derived CDR1 and CDR2 are SNHLY and FYNNEI. CDR3 sequence: CASSPWDRVNEQYF. The CDR3, as DNA: TGTGCCAGCAGCCCCTGGGACAGGGTCAACGAGCAGTACTTC.

The chain joins TRBV5-1 to TRBJ2-2; 8 bases map to TRBD1. The CDR3 has 17 amino acids. The V segment lost 3 bases and the J segment 6 bases; nucleotides outside the gene matches: 13. The V gene's germline CDR1 is SGHRS and CDR2 YFSETQ. The CDR3 reads CASSSGATGVGAGELFF. As DNA, the CDR3 is TGCGCCAGCAGCTCCGGAGCGACAGGGGTCGGCGCCGGGGAGCTGTTTTTT.

There are a few counts of this clonotype. The gene calls are TRBV6-2 or TRBV6-3 and TRBJ2-4, with 9 positions matching TRBD1. The CDR3 length is 15 residues. The V segment lost 4 bases and the J segment 7 bases; nucleotides outside the gene matches: 8. Germline V gene lookup returns CDR1 MNHEY and CDR2 SVGEGT. CDR3 DNA: TGTGCCAGCAGTTCCCCCGGGACAGGGTCGAACATTCAGTACTTC. It codes for CASSSPGTGSNIQYF.

The sample holds many counts of this clonotype. This chain links TRBV11-1 with TRBJ2-3, with a possible D match to TRBD2 (6 bases). V was pared by 5 bases and J by 0 bases, with 15 bases between. CDR1 is SGHAT and CDR2 is FQDESV in the germline V gene (reference sequence). This CDR3 spans 16 amino acids. The CDR3 DNA is TGTGCCAGCAGCCCCCTGGGAGGCAGTAGCACAGATACGCAGTATTTT. Its translation is CASSPLGGSSTDTQYF.

The rearrangement uses TRBV4-1 and TRBJ1-5; tentatively, D is TRBD1 (6 bases). Between the trimmed V and J ends, which lost 0 bases and 2 bases, there was a span of 17 bases. Germline V gene lookup returns CDR1 MGHRA and CDR2 YSYEKL. The CDR3 extends over 18 amino acids. CDR3 sequence (DNA): TGCGCCAGCAGCCAAGATCCGTCGGGGGCGCAAGGCAATCAGCCCCAGCATTTT. It is translated as CASSQDPSGAQGNQPQHF.

This clonotype was seen a handful of times. V usage is TRBV20-1 and J usage is TRBJ2-7; D unclear. This CDR3 is 12 amino acids long. The V gene's germline CDR1 is DFQATT and CDR2 SNEGSKA (reference sequence). V was trimmed by 0 bases and J by 4 bases, leaving 7 bases between them. The CDR3 spells CSARDPPYEQYF. In DNA, the CDR3 is TGCAGTGCTAGAGATCCCCCTTACGAGCAGTACTTC.

This clonotype was observed at least ten times. This chain connects TRBV14 to TRBJ1-1, with TRBD1 matching 12 bases. Losses at the gene ends were 0 bases for V and 3 bases for J; bases not matched to a gene: 5. CDR1 SGHDN and CDR2 FVKESK come from the germline V gene. The length of the CDR3 is 17 residues. The CDR3: CASSQEGTGGVYTEAFF. As DNA, the CDR3 is TGTGCCAGCAGCCAAGAAGGGACAGGGGGCGTGTACACTGAAGCTTTCTTT.

Worth noting for this clonotype: This clone may be a read error of a much larger clone one base away. The chain employs TRBV12-3 or TRBV12-4 and TRBJ1-1; tentative D call: TRBD1 (5 bases). The CDR3 loop spans 14 amino acids. CDR3 DNA: TGTGTCAGCAGTTTTCAGGGCCCGAACACTGAAGCTTTCTTT. Encoded protein: CVSSFQGPNTEAFF.

This clonotype occurred a few times. The chain combines TRBV16 with TRBJ2-1; D is uncertain. Germline V gene lookup returns CDR1 KGHSY and CDR2 FQNENV. The CDR3 covers 14 residues. V was pared by 2 bases and J by 3 bases, with 8 bases between. CDR3 in DNA: TGTGCCAGCAGCCAAATCACGAACTACAATGAGCAGTTCTTC. Protein sequence: CASSQITNYNEQFF.

The chain has TRBV5-8 and TRBJ1-1; 9 positions match TRBD1. This CDR3 contains 13 residues. The junction had 3 bases not matched to a gene; V was cut back by 5 bases and J by 4 bases. CDR1 and CDR2 (germline): SGHTS, YDEGEE. Here the CDR3 DNA reads TGTGCCAGCAGGAAGACAGGGGGCACTGAAGCTTTCTTT. The encoded protein is CASRKTGGTEAFF.

There are a few counts of this clonotype. The chain couples TRBV29-1 to TRBJ2-7; TRBD1 matches at 7 bases. The V gene's germline CDR1 is SQVTM and CDR2 ANQGSEA. The CDR3 runs to 15 residues. V shed 2 bases, J shed 5 bases, and the junction held 12 bases outside the gene matches. This chain's CDR3 is CSVEYRDRRSNEQYF. CDR3 sequence (DNA): TGCAGCGTTGAATATCGGGACAGAAGGTCGAACGAGCAGTACTTC.

In this sample, this clonotype turned up a few times. The CDR3 region has the DNA TGTGCCAGCAGTTACTCGGTCGGGTGGGCGAGCTCCTATAATTCACCCCTCCACTTT. Amino acid sequence: CASSYSVGWASSYNSPLHF. This chain uses TRBV6-5 with TRBJ1-6; D call uncertain. There are 19 residues in the CDR3. V was pared by 0 bases and J by 0 bases, with 15 bases between. Germline loops: CDR1 MNHEY, CDR2 SVGAGI.

The table lists this clonotype with many counts. The chain links TRBV12-3 or TRBV12-4 to TRBJ1-4; the D gene is possibly TRBD1 (5 bases). The CDR3 length is 14 residues. V was trimmed by 3 bases and J by 4 bases, leaving 9 bases between them. The CDR3 sequence is CASSLNRLNEKLFF. The CDR3 DNA reads TGTGCCAGCAGTTTGAACAGGCTTAATGAAAAACTGTTTTTT.

At least ten counts were recorded for this clonotype. The chain carries TRBV7-2 and TRBJ2-7; D is undetermined. The CDR3 runs 13 residues. Trimming shortened V by 7 bases and J by 6 bases, and 16 bases separated the two germline ends. Germline V gene sequence: CDR1 SGHTA, CDR2 FQGNSA. The CDR3 nucleotides are TGTGCCAGCACCCTCGGAGTCACCCGCGAGCAGTACTTC. Protein: CASTLGVTREQYF. Together with reference TRBV7-2 and TRBJ2-7, the CDR3 gives the full variable domain: GAGVSQSPSNKVTEKGKDVELRCDPISGHTALYWYRQSLGQGLEFLIYFQGNSAPDKSGLPSDRFSAERTGGSVSTLTIQRTQQEDSAVYLCASTLGVTREQYFGPGTRLTVT.

Here the CDR3 DNA reads TGCGCCAGCAGCCAAGATTGGGGGGGACATATCACAGATACGCAGTATTTT. It yields the protein CASSQDWGGHITDTQYF. This rearrangement joins TRBV4-3 to TRBJ2-3, with D maybe TRBD2 (7 bases). Germline V CDR1 and CDR2: LGHNA, YSLEER. V lost 0 bases and J 2 bases, leaving 15 bases between the germline ends. The CDR3 runs 17 residues.

This clonotype was counted ten times or more. J is TRBJ2-7 and V is TRBV28; D might be TRBD1 or TRBD2, each matching 5 bases. The CDR3 is 13 residues long. V lost 5 bases, J lost 2 bases, and 10 bases lay in between. Germline CDR1 reads MDHEN; CDR2 reads SYDVKM. The chain's CDR3 is CASSRDGTYEQYF. The CDR3 DNA reads TGTGCCAGCAGTCGGGACGGAACCTACGAGCAGTACTTC.